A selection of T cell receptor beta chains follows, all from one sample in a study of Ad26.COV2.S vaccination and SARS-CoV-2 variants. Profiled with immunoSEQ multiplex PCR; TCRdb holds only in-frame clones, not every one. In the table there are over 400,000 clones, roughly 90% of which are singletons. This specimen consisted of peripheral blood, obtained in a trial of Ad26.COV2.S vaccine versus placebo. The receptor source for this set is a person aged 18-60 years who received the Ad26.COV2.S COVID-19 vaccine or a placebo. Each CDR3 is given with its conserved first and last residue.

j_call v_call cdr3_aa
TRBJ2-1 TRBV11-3 CASSLDLGGGGFNEQFF
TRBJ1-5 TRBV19 CASRGTGDQPQHF
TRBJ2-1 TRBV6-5 CASSLWTLLGYNEQFF
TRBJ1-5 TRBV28 CASSPRDRVGQPQHF
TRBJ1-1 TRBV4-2 CASSQRWTEAFF
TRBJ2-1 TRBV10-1 CASSEEWAYNEQFF
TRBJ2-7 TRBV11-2 CASSFPGGAYEQYF
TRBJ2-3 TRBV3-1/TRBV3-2 CASSQEEGRGITDTQYF
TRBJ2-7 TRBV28 CASTGTGDSYEQYF
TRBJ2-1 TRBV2 CASSGAAVSYNEQFF
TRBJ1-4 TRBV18 CASSPLFEKLFF
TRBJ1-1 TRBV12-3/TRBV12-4 CASSSMTGAAFF
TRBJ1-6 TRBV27 CASATFFTGQPNSPLHF
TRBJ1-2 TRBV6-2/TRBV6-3 CASSHNGVHGYTF
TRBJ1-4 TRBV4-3 CASSQEMHDNEKLFF
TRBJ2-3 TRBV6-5 CASRPPGGLLDTQYF
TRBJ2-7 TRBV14 CASSPTRGARYEQYF
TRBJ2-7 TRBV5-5 CASSHLTGASDEQYF
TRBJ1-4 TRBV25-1 CASSGDTEKLFF
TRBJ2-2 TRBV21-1 CASRRFKKGINTGELFF
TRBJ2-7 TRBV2 CASGNNRGLSSYEQYF
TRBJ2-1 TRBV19 CASSIVDGGFYNEQFF
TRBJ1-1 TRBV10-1 CASSPNSGGTEAFF
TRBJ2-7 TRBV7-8 CASSLARSGGSYEQYF
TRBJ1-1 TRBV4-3 CASSQEGRENTEAFF
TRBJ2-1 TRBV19 CASSIQAGVGNNEQFF
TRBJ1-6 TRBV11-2 CASSITGAFSSPLHF
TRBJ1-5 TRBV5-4 CASSSGGESGNQPQHF